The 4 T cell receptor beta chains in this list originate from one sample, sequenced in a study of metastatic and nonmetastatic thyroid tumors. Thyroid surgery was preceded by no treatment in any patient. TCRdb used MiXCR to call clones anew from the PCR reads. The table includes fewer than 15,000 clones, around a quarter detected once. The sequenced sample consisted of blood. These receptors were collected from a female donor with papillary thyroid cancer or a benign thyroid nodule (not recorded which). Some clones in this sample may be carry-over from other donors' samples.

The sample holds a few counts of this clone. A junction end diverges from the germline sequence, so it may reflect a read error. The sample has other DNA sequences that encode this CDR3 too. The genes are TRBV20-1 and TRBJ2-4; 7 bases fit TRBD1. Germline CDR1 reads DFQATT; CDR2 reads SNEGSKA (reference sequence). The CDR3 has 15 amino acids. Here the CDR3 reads CSAIARGSAKNIQYF. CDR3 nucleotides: TGCAGTGCCATCGCCAGGGGGTCGGCCAAAAACATCCAGTACTTC.

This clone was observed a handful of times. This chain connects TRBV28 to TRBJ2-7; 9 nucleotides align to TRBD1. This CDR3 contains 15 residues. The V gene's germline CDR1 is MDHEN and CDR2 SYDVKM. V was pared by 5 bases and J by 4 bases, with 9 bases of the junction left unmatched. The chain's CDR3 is CASSPSGTGTYEQYF. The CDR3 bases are TGTGCCAGCAGTCCCTCCGGGACAGGGACTTACGAGCAGTACTTC.

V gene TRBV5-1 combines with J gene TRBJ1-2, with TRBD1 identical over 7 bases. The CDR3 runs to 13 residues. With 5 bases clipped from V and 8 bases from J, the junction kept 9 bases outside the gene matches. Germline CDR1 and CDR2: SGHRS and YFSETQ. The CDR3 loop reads CASRDRLEGGYTF. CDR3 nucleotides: TGCGCCAGCAGGGACAGGCTTGAGGGGGGCTACACCTTC.

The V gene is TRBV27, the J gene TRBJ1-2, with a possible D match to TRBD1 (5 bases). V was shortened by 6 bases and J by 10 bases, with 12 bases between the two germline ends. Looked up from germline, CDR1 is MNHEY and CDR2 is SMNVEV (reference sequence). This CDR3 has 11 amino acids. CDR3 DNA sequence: TGTGCCAGCAGAGAGACAGATTACTACACCTTC. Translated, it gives CASRETDYYTF.